These T cell receptor beta chains were read from a single sample in a study of T cells of healthy individuals. Via MiXCR, TCRdb re-called the 5' RACE reads, giving one row per CDR3 protein. The table includes fewer than 70,000 distinct CDR3 sequences, roughly 15% detected once. These TCRs come from a human donor in good health. The CDR3 runs from the conserved cysteine through the conserved F or W. A D gene is named only where the DNA matches it firmly. Size values are once, few and many counts, or a class for expanded clones, and some rows have none.

J gene | V gene | D gene | clone size | CDR3 DNA | CDR3 protein
TRBJ2-7 | TRBV7-2 | TRBD1 | few | TGTGCCAGCAGCTTAGAGGGACAGCCATCCTACGAGCAGTACTTC | CASSLEGQPSYEQYF
TRBJ2-1 | TRBV24-1 | - | - | TGTGCCACCAGTGATTTGACACCCGAGCAGTTCTTC | CATSDLTPEQFF
TRBJ1-6 | TRBV2 | - | few | TGTGCCAGCAGTGATGGCGTGGGGGGCATTTCACCCCTCCACTTT | CASSDGVGGISPLHF
TRBJ2-7 | TRBV27 | TRBD2 | few | TGTGCCAGCAGTTCGTCAGCGGGGGGGACTTCCTACGAGCAGTACTTC | CASSSSAGGTSYEQYF
TRBJ2-3 | TRBV27 | TRBD2 | once | TGTGCCAGCAGCCTTATCCCCGGACTAGGCACAGATACGCAGTATTTT | CASSLIPGLGTDTQYF
TRBJ2-5 | TRBV29-1 | - | - | TGCAGCGCCCTTTTCGTCCAAGAGACCCAGTACTTC | CSALFVQETQYF
TRBJ1-6 | TRBV2 | - | few | TGTGCCAGCAGTGAGGGCTCTTGGGCTAATTCACCCCTCCACTTT | CASSEGSWANSPLHF
TRBJ2-1 | TRBV29-1 | TRBD2 | - | TGCAGCGTCCCACTAGCGGGACAGGATGAGCAGTTCTTC | CSVPLAGQDEQFF
TRBJ2-5 | TRBV7-8 | TRBD1 | many | TGTGCCAGCAGCCTTGCAGGGGGTCTTAGAGCCTTACAAGAGACCCAGTACTTC | CASSLAGGLRALQETQYF
TRBJ1-2 | TRBV27 | TRBD1 | few | TGTGCCTCCGGACAGGACTATGGCTACACCTTC | CASGQDYGYTF
TRBJ2-3 | TRBV29-1 | - | - | TGCAGCGCTCATCCAGATACGCAGTATTTT | CSAHPDTQYF
TRBJ2-2 | TRBV20-1 | TRBD2 | many | TGCAGTGCTAGGTGGCTAGCGGGACCCGGGGAGCTGTTTTTT | CSARWLAGPGELFF
TRBJ2-7 | TRBV27 | TRBD2 | few | TGTGCCAGCAGTTCAATAGCGGGAGTTTACGAGCAGTACTTC | CASSSIAGVYEQYF
TRBJ2-5 | TRBV20-1 | TRBD1 | - | TGCAGTGCTAGAGCAGACCGGACAGGGGAAAAAGAGACCCAGTACTTC | CSARADRTGEKETQYF
TRBJ2-2 | TRBV20-1 | - | - | TGCAGTGCTCTCCCCCCAACGGGCGCCGGGGAGCTGTTTTTT | CSALPPTGAGELFF
TRBJ2-1 | TRBV5-4 | TRBD2 | - | TGTGCCAGCAACCTTAAGCGGGGGGGCCTCCACAATGAGCAGTTCTTC | CASNLKRGGLHNEQFF
TRBJ1-2 | TRBV9 | TRBD1 | - | TGTGCCAGCAGCGAAGGGACAGTCGGAGCTAACTATGGCTACACCTTC | CASSEGTVGANYGYTF
TRBJ2-2 | TRBV2 | - | few | TGTGCCAGCAGACCGCTGATTGGCGGGGTCTCCGGGGAGCTGTTTTTT | CASRPLIGGVSGELFF
TRBJ1-1 | TRBV7-2 | TRBD1 | - | TGTGCCAGCAGCTTAAATTTACAGGGGACTGAAGCTTTCTTT | CASSLNLQGTEAFF
TRBJ1-6 | TRBV25-1 | - | - | TGTGCCAGCAGTGAGTCGGGACTGGATAATTCACCCCTCCACTTT | CASSESGLDNSPLHF
TRBJ2-7 | TRBV5-1 | TRBD2 | few | TGCGCCAGCAGCTACTCTGGGCGGGAGAAGGACGAGCAGTACTTC | CASSYSGREKDEQYF
TRBJ2-3 | TRBV6-2/TRBV6-3 | TRBD2 | - | TGTGCCAGCAGTCGCACTAGCGGGGGATCAGATACGCAGTATTTT | CASSRTSGGSDTQYF
TRBJ2-5 | TRBV7-7 | - | few | TGTGCCAGCAGCTTAGCGTCCAGCGGGACCCAGTACTTC | CASSLASSGTQYF
TRBJ2-1 | TRBV5-1 | TRBD2 | - | TGCGCCAGCAGGGGACTAGCGGACAATGAGCAGTTCTTC | CASRGLADNEQFF
TRBJ2-4 | TRBV29-1 | - | many | TGCAGCGCTCCGGACTCAACAAACATTCAGTACTTC | CSAPDSTNIQYF
TRBJ2-3 | TRBV2 | - | - | TGTGCCAGCAGTGAAGCCGGAAGGGATACGCAGTATTTT | CASSEAGRDTQYF
TRBJ2-3 | TRBV12-5 | TRBD2 | few | TGTGCTAGTGGCCGGGCTCCGGGACTAGGAGCAGATACGCAGTATTTT | CASGRAPGLGADTQYF
TRBJ1-1 | TRBV21-1 | - | few | TGTGCCAGCAGCAAATCCGGGCCGGCCTCCACTGAAGCTTTCTTT | CASSKSGPASTEAFF
TRBJ1-2 | TRBV20-1 | - | many | TGCAGTGCTAGGGCACCTGCTAACTATGGCTACACCTTC | CSARAPANYGYTF
TRBJ1-1 | TRBV6-1 | - | - | TGTGCCAGCAAGGACCCGGGCACTGAAGCTTTCTTT | CASKDPGTEAFF
TRBJ1-1 | TRBV19 | - | - | TGTGCCAGTAGCGACTACAGAAAAACGGCTGAAGCTTTCTTT | CASSDYRKTAEAFF
TRBJ2-5 | TRBV11-2 | TRBD2 | - | TGTGCCAGCAGCTCTGGCGGGAGGTACCAAGAGACCCAGTACTTC | CASSSGGRYQETQYF
TRBJ2-7 | TRBV3-1 | TRBD2 | few | TGTGCCAGCAGCCAAGCAAGGGACTACGCCGTCGAGCAGTACTTC | CASSQARDYAVEQYF
TRBJ1-5 | TRBV7-9 | - | few | TGTGCCAGCAGCCTGGGAGGGCAAGGACAGCCCCAGCATTTT | CASSLGGQGQPQHF
TRBJ2-5 | TRBV5-1 | - | - | TGCGCCAGCAGCCCTATGCAAGTAGAGACCCAGTACTTC | CASSPMQVETQYF
TRBJ1-1 | TRBV6-1 | - | - | TGTGCCAGCAGTTCCGTGAGGAACACTGAAGCTTTCTTT | CASSSVRNTEAFF
TRBJ2-4 | TRBV27 | TRBD2 | - | TGTGCCAGCAGTTTATCGGGACTAGCGACCAAAAACATTCAGTACTTC | CASSLSGLATKNIQYF
TRBJ2-3 | TRBV7-6 | - | - | TGTGCCAGCAGCTTAGCGGGGGAGAGGACAGATACGCAGTATTTT | CASSLAGERTDTQYF
TRBJ1-1 | TRBV2 | - | - | TGTGCCAGCACCGTAACTATACAAGCTTTCTTT | CASTVTIQAFF
TRBJ1-1 | TRBV7-9 | TRBD1 | - | TGTGCCAGCAGCTTATACCGGGACAGGGGGACTGAAGCTTTCTTT | CASSLYRDRGTEAFF
TRBJ1-4 | TRBV5-1 | - | - | TGCGCCAGCAGCTTACAGGCCGCAACTAATGAAAAACTGTTTTTT | CASSLQAATNEKLFF
TRBJ2-7 | TRBV5-1 | - | many | TGCGCCAGCAGCTTGGCCCCCCAGGGGGGACGTCAAGAGCAGTACTTC | CASSLAPQGGRQEQYF
TRBJ2-1 | TRBV6-2/TRBV6-3 | TRBD1 | many | TGTGCCAGCAGGGGTCAGGGGGCTGCCTACAATGAGCAGTTCTTC | CASRGQGAAYNEQFF
TRBJ2-3 | TRBV24-1 | - | many | TGTGCCACCAGTGATTTCGGAAAGGAAACAGATACGCAGTATTTT | CATSDFGKETDTQYF
TRBJ2-7 | TRBV29-1 | TRBD1 | few | TGCAGCGTTGAAGATCCAGGGGGCTTGCCCTACGAGCAGTACTTC | CSVEDPGGLPYEQYF
TRBJ2-1 | TRBV2 | - | - | TGTGCCAGCAGTGAAGCAGGAAGATACAATGAGCAGTTCTTC | CASSEAGRYNEQFF
TRBJ1-4 | TRBV27 | - | few | TGTGCCAGCAGTCCCCGGTTAATGGGGACTAATGAAAAACTGTTTTTT | CASSPRLMGTNEKLFF
TRBJ2-3 | TRBV2 | - | - | TGTGCCAGCAGTGAATTGGGTGTCTCGCAGTATTTT | CASSELGVSQYF
TRBJ1-5 | TRBV20-1 | TRBD1 | many | TGCAGTGCTAGAGTGGGGACAGGGGAGCCAATTAGCAATCAGCCCCAGCATTTT | CSARVGTGEPISNQPQHF
TRBJ2-5 | TRBV5-1 | TRBD1 | - | TGCGCCAGCAGCTTGGTGGGGACAGACAACCAAGAGACCCAGTACTTC | CASSLVGTDNQETQYF
TRBJ2-7 | TRBV6-1 | - | - | TGTGCCAGCAGTGCAGAAAACGACAGGTCATACGAGCAGTACTTC | CASSAENDRSYEQYF
TRBJ2-1 | TRBV5-1 | - | few | TGCGCCAGCAACCTCCTGGGGGAACGGCCGAACAATGAGCAGTTCTTC | CASNLLGERPNNEQFF
TRBJ2-1 | TRBV19 | TRBD1 | few | TGTGCCAGTAGTATTTTGAGGCAGGGGGCCAACAATGAGCAGTTCTTC | CASSILRQGANNEQFF
TRBJ1-5 | TRBV6-1 | - | many | TGTGCCAGCAGTGTTGGCCAGCCGGATCAGCCCCAGCATTTT | CASSVGQPDQPQHF